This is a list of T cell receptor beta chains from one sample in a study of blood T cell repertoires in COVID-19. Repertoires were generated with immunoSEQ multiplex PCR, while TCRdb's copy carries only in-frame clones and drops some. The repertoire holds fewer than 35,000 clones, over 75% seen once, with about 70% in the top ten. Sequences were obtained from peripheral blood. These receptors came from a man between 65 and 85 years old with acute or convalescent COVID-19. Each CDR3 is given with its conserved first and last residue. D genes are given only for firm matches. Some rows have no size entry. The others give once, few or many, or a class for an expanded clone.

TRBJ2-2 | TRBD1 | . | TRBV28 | CASSAQGGYKFGELFF | TGTGCCAGCAGTGCCCAAGGGGGCTATAAATTCGGGGAGCTGTTTTTT
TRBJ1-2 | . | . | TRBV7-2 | CASSLRMTANYGYTF | TGTGCCAGCAGCTTAAGAATGACAGCTAACTATGGCTACACCTTC
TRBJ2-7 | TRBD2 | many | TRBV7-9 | CASDLAGGAYEQYF | TGTGCCAGCGACCTAGCGGGAGGAGCCTACGAGCAGTACTTC
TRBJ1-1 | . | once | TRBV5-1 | CASSSLSRGQHGTEAFF | TGCGCCAGCAGCTCCCTGAGCAGGGGCCAACACGGCACTGAAGCTTTCTTT
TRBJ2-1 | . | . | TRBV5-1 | CASSLERSFYNEQFF | TGCGCCAGCAGCTTGGAGAGGAGCTTCTACAATGAGCAGTTCTTC
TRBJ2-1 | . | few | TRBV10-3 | CAINKGGYGEQFF | TGTGCCATCAATAAAGGAGGGTATGGTGAGCAGTTCTTC
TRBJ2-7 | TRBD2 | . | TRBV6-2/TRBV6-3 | CASSVWRSGSSYEQYF | TGTGCCAGCAGTGTCTGGAGGAGCGGGAGCTCCTACGAGCAGTACTTC
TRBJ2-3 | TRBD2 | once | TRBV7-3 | CASSSSGTTDTQYF | TGTGCCAGCAGCTCTAGCGGGACAACAGATACGCAGTATTTT
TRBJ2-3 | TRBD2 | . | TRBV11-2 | CASSLQSGGDTQYF | TGTGCCAGCAGCTTACAAAGCGGGGGAGATACGCAGTATTTT
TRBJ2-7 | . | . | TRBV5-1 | CASSVTPTLYEQYF | TGCGCCAGCAGCGTGACACCGACCCTCTACGAGCAGTACTTC
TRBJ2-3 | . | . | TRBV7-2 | CASSLGQGMDTQYF | TGTGCCAGCAGCTTAGGGCAGGGCATGGATACGCAGTATTTT
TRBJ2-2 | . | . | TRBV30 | CAWSVSTGELFF | TGTGCCTGGAGTGTGTCGACCGGGGAGCTGTTTTTT
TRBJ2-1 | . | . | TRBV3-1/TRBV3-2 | CASSLAWGAGAGEQFF | TGTGCCAGCAGCCTTGCTTGGGGGGCGGGAGCGGGTGAGCAGTTCTTC
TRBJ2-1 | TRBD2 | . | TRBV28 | CASRKRELRGNEQFF | TGTGCCAGCAGAAAGCGGGAGTTAAGAGGCAATGAGCAGTTCTTC
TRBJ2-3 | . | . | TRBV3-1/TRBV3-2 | CASRPTSTDTQYF | TGTGCCAGCAGACCTACTAGCACAGATACGCAGTATTTT
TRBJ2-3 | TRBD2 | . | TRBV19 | CASSISSGAADTQYF | TGTGCCAGTAGTATAAGTAGCGGGGCTGCAGATACGCAGTATTTT
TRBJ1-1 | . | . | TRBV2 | CASSELGQGTTEAFF | TGTGCCAGCAGTGAACTGGGGCAGGGAACCACTGAAGCTTTCTTT
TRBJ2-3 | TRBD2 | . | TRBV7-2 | CASSLGVAGDTDTQYF | TGTGCCAGCAGCTTAGGGGTAGCGGGAGACACAGATACGCAGTATTTT
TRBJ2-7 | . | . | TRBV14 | CASSRTQGYSYEQYF | TGTGCCAGCAGCCGGACCCAGGGTTACTCCTACGAGCAGTACTTC
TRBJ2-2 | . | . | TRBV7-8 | CASSLGTNTGELFF | TGTGCCAGCAGCTTGGGCACTAACACCGGGGAGCTGTTTTTT
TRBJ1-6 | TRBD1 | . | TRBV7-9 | CASSLGTGGSPLHF | TGTGCCAGCAGCTTAGGGACAGGGGGTTCACCCCTCCACTTT
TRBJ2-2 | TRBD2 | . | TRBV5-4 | CASSLRAGGTGELFF | TGTGCCAGCAGCTTGCGAGCGGGGGGCACCGGGGAGCTGTTTTTT
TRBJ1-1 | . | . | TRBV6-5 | CASSMNTEAFF | TGTGCCAGCAGCATGAACACTGAAGCTTTCTTT